The rows below give T cell receptor beta chains drawn from one sample of a study of regulatory T cells in long-lasting Graves disease. MiXCR was run by TCRdb on the multiplex PCR reads, yielding one entry per CDR3 protein. In the table there are roughly 700,000 distinct CDR3 sequences, 25% to 35% of which are singletons. The sequences come from peripheral blood mononuclear cells (PBMCs), collected when the disease was refractory, from a patient treated with antithyroid drugs. The receptors shown here come from a female donor with Graves disease. Each CDR3 is given without its conserved first and last residue.

J gene: TRBJ2-5
V gene: TRBV9
CDR3 protein: ASSSEGQGKGTQY

J gene: TRBJ1-1
V gene: TRBV28
CDR3 protein: ASSPQGSTEAF

J gene: TRBJ1-5
V gene: TRBV19
CDR3 protein: ASSMAQGGGRNQPQH

J gene: TRBJ2-7
V gene: TRBV28
CDR3 protein: ASSRRGLAGDYEQY

J gene: TRBJ1-2
V gene: TRBV6-1
CDR3 protein: ASSAQVNYGYT

J gene: TRBJ2-7
V gene: TRBV30
CDR3 protein: ALTSSYEQY

J gene: TRBJ1-2
V gene: TRBV19
CDR3 protein: ASSVGRRDYGYT

J gene: TRBJ2-7
V gene: TRBV27
CDR3 protein: ASSSVGTSGSHEQY

J gene: TRBJ1-1
V gene: TRBV6-5
CDR3 protein: ASSSRGGEGTEAF

J gene: TRBJ2-5
V gene: TRBV10-3
CDR3 protein: AISEVGKETQY

J gene: TRBJ2-7
V gene: TRBV10-2
CDR3 protein: ASSRQGATEQY

J gene: TRBJ2-4
V gene: TRBV6-5
CDR3 protein: ASSYGGLDVNIQY